These 24 T cell receptor beta chains originate from one sample sequenced in a study of early T cells in non-severe SARS-CoV-2 infection. TCRdb re-called the 5' RACE reads with MiXCR, one entry per CDR3 protein. The sample consists of around 64,000 distinct CDR3 sequences, about 11% of them appearing once. The sample consisted of whole blood. These receptors were taken from an adult who was a healthcare worker with PCR-confirmed SARS-CoV-2 infection or an uninfected control (not recorded which).

This clonotype occurred a few times. The chain combines TRBV29-1 with TRBJ2-7; D might be TRBD1 (5 bases). Trimming took off 4 bases at V and 0 bases at J, with 13 bases between the two ends. Per germline, CDR1 SQVTM and CDR2 ANQGSEA. The CDR3 has 14 residues. The CDR3 region has the DNA TGCAGCGTTGGTGGGTACAGGAGCTCCTACGAGCAGTACTTC. Its translation: CSVGGYRSSYEQYF.

The CDR3 protein is CSGQRTGINEKLFF. The CDR3 coding sequence is TGCAGTGGCCAGAGGACAGGGATAAATGAAAAACTGTTTTTT. The chain combines TRBV20-1 with TRBJ1-4; TRBD1 matches at 8 bases. V was clipped by 7 bases and J by 5 bases; unmatched bases: 9. The CDR3 is 14 amino acids. Germline V lookup: CDR1 DFQATT, CDR2 SNEGSKA (reference sequence).

This clonotype was counted many times. This chain connects TRBV20-1 to TRBJ2-5, with 10 bases that match TRBD2. The germline V gene encodes CDR1 DFQATT and CDR2 SNEGSKA (reference sequence). This CDR3 contains 13 residues. The CDR3 DNA reads TGCAGCGCCGGACTAGCGGAGCAAGAGACCCAGTACTTC. Translated: CSAGLAEQETQYF.

This clonotype was detected ten times or more. The CDR3 loop reads CASSLALAGGTGELFF. The CDR3 DNA follows: TGTGCCAGCAGCTTAGCGCTAGCGGGCGGCACCGGGGAGCTGTTTTTT. This chain joins TRBV7-6 and TRBJ2-2; TRBD2 aligns across 8 bases. Per germline, CDR1 SGHVS and CDR2 FNYEAQ. The CDR3 spans 16 residues. The J segment lost 4 bases and the V segment lost 0 bases, leaving 4 bases of the junction unmatched.

The chain combines TRBV10-3 with TRBJ2-1; 7 nucleotides line up with TRBD1. The V gene end was trimmed by 10 bases and the J gene end by 5 bases; junction bases not matched to a gene: 8. The CDR3 sequence is 13 residues long. The V gene's germline CDR1 is ENHRY and CDR2 SYGVKD. The CDR3 DNA is TGTGCCACCGGGACAGACGCCAACAATGAGCAGTTCTTC. It is translated as CATGTDANNEQFF.

This clonotype appeared once. This may stem from a read error, because a much larger clone lies one nucleotide away. This CDR3 is missing its conserved last phenylalanine or tryptophan, likely due to a read error. The CDR3 spells CASSDDRTNSGANVLTY. The CDR3 DNA sequence: TGTGCCAGCAGCGATGACAGGACCAACTCTGGGGCCAACGTCCTGACTTAC. The rearrangement uses TRBV5-6 and TRBJ2-6, with D perhaps TRBD1 (6 bases). The CDR3 has 17 amino acids. V was shortened by 4 bases and J by 0 bases, with 14 bases between the two germline ends. Germline assignment: CDR1 SGHDT and CDR2 YYEEEE.

As regards this clonotype: This may arise from a read error, as a much more abundant clone is one base away. The chain links TRBV12-3 or TRBV12-4 to TRBJ2-2; D is unclear. The CDR3 sequence is 11 residues long. CDR3 in amino acids: CDSSFSGELFF. As DNA, the CDR3 is TGTGACAGCAGTTTTTCCGGGGAGCTGTTTTTT.

V usage is TRBV6-5 and J usage is TRBJ2-6, with 12 nucleotides matching TRBD2. The germline gives CDR1 MNHEY, CDR2 SVGAGI. CDR3 length: 17 amino acids. V was pared by 6 bases and J by 0 bases, with 3 bases of the junction left unmatched. The CDR3 DNA reads as TGTGCCAGCAGACGGACTAGCGGGGACTCTGGGGCCAACGTCCTGACTTTC. Amino acid sequence: CASRRTSGDSGANVLTF.

This chain joins TRBV20-1 and TRBJ1-5; 9 nucleotides line up with TRBD1. Germline-derived CDR1 and CDR2 are DFQATT and SNEGSKA (reference sequence). This CDR3 comprises 21 residues. The V and J ends lost 0 bases and 0 bases, in that order; junction bases with no gene match: 18. CDR3 bases: TGCAGTGCTAGAGATATCACCCGTCGGACAGGGGAAAGAGATAGCAATCAGCCCCAGCATTTT. It yields the protein CSARDITRRTGERDSNQPQHF.

The gene calls are TRBV7-9 and TRBJ2-2; D gene uncertain. There are 11 residues in the CDR3. Looked up from germline, CDR1 is SEHNR and CDR2 is FQNEAQ (reference sequence). The V gene lost 7 bases and the J gene lost 2 bases, with 2 bases spanning the gap. CDR3 sequence: CASKNTGELFF. The DNA for the CDR3 is TGTGCCAGCAAAAACACCGGGGAGCTGTTTTTT.

The CDR3 region is CASSQADRGPEKLFF. As DNA, the CDR3 is TGTGCCAGCAGCCAAGCGGACAGGGGGCCTGAAAAACTGTTTTTT. This chain links TRBV3-1 with TRBJ1-4; 11 bases agree with TRBD1. The CDR3 has 15 residues. From germline, CDR1 is LGHDT and CDR2 YNNKEL (reference sequence). After removal of 1 base from V and 7 bases from J, the junction contained 2 bases not matched to a gene.

The chain links TRBV9 to TRBJ2-2, with 8 nucleotides matching TRBD2. Germline V gives CDR1 SGDLS, CDR2 YYNGEE. The CDR3 spans 16 residues. The junction had 13 bases not matched to a gene; V was cut back by 5 bases and J by 7 bases. Here the CDR3 reads CASREGSGSLDGELFF. The CDR3 nucleotides are TGTGCCAGCAGGGAAGGGAGCGGGAGCTTAGACGGGGAGCTGTTTTTT.

This chain connects TRBV15 to TRBJ2-2; 8 bases match TRBD2. This CDR3 has 14 amino acids. Per the germline V gene, CDR1 is LNHNV and CDR2 is YYDKDF (reference sequence). V was clipped by 5 bases and J by 7 bases; unmatched bases: 6. DNA for the CDR3: TGTGCCACCAGCGCGGGAGGCCCTAGCGGGGAGCTGTTTTTT. It codes for CATSAGGPSGELFF.

This rearrangement joins TRBV6-5 to TRBJ1-6; D gene unclear. CDR3 length: 16 residues. Germline-derived CDR1 and CDR2 are MNHEY and SVGAGI. The V gene lost 2 bases and the J gene lost 7 bases, with 15 bases spanning the gap. CDR3 DNA: TGTGCCAGCAGTTACAACCACGGCGGAGGGAATTCACCCCTCCACTTT. Translating gives CASSYNHGGGNSPLHF.

The chain links TRBV11-2 to TRBJ2-2, with TRBD2 matching over 10 bases. Germline CDR1 and CDR2: SGHAT and FQNNGV. This CDR3 region has 18 residues. Trimming removed 5 bases from V and 0 bases from J; junction bases left unmatched: 9. The CDR3 here is CASSPGGSGRTNTGELFF. The CDR3 region has the DNA TGTGCCAGCAGCCCGGGGGGTAGCGGGAGGACGAACACCGGGGAGCTGTTTTTT.

This clonotype showed up many times. The gene calls are TRBV7-2 and TRBJ2-1, with 7 bases matching TRBD2. This CDR3 comprises 14 residues. CDR1 and CDR2 (germline): SGHTA, FQGNSA. The trim removed 7 bases at V and 4 bases at J, leaving 7 bases unmatched. CDR3: CASNLASGYNEQFF. CDR3 bases: TGTGCCAGCAATCTGGCTAGCGGATACAATGAGCAGTTCTTC.

This clonotype has a handful of counts. This chain links TRBV6-2 or TRBV6-3 with TRBJ2-3; 8 nucleotides match TRBD2. Germline V gene sequence: CDR1 MNHEY, CDR2 SVGEGT. Trimming removed 7 bases from V and 0 bases from J; junction bases left unmatched: 3. The CDR3 runs 14 residues. This chain's CDR3 is CASTPSGSTDTQYF. The CDR3 region has the DNA TGTGCCAGCACACCTAGCGGGAGCACAGATACGCAGTATTTT.

This clonotype was seen ten or more times. The rearrangement uses TRBV6-5 and TRBJ2-5, with TRBD2 matching 8 bases. The germline CDR1 and CDR2 sequences are MNHEY and SVGAGI. V lost 6 bases to trimming and J lost 1 base; unmatched junction nucleotides: 4. This CDR3 is 14 amino acids long. The CDR3 spells CASRQLAAQETQYF. The DNA of the CDR3 is TGTGCCAGCAGGCAACTAGCGGCCCAAGAGACCCAGTACTTC.

The genes are TRBV7-3 and TRBJ1-1; tentative D call: TRBD1 (5 bases). Germline CDR1 and CDR2: SGHTA and FQGTGA. Deletions cut 1 base from V and 4 bases from J, with 7 bases between. CDR3 length: 13 residues. Here the CDR3 reads CASSLMGTTEAFF. The CDR3, as DNA: TGTGCCAGCAGCTTAATGGGGACCACTGAAGCTTTCTTT.

J is TRBJ1-6 and V is TRBV6-2 or TRBV6-3; no reliable D call. Germline CDR1 is MNHEY and CDR2 is SVGEGT. V lost 2 bases, J lost 11 bases, and 13 bases lay in between. The CDR3 is 14 amino acids. CDR3 loop: CASSYVGRRTPLHF. The CDR3 coding sequence is TGTGCCAGCAGTTACGTCGGCAGAAGGACACCCCTCCACTTT.

The V gene is TRBV20-1, the J gene TRBJ2-3; the D gene is possibly TRBD1 (6 bases). There are 13 residues in the CDR3. Trimming shortened V by 6 bases and J by 5 bases, and 15 bases separated the two germline ends. Germline V gene data show CDR1 as DFQATT and CDR2 as SNEGSKA (reference sequence). The CDR3 is CSAPTGMLDTQYF. The CDR3 region has the DNA TGCAGTGCCCCGACAGGAATGTTAGATACGCAGTATTTT.

The rearrangement joins TRBV18 to TRBJ1-2, with D uncertain. Germline V gene lookup returns CDR1 KGHSH and CDR2 LQKENI. The CDR3 totals 14 residues. Trimming pared 3 bases from V and 1 base from J, leaving 9 bases between. The CDR3 protein is CASSPLDNNYGYTF. The CDR3 DNA is TGTGCCAGCTCACCCCTCGACAATAACTATGGCTACACCTTC.

The J gene is TRBJ2-2, the V gene TRBV28, with TRBD1 identical over 10 bases. There are 14 residues in the CDR3. The junction had 3 bases not matched to a gene; V was cut back by 5 bases and J by 6 bases. CDR1 and CDR2 from the germline V gene are MDHEN and SYDVKM. This chain's CDR3 is CASSRQGAAGELFF. Here the CDR3 DNA reads TGTGCCAGCAGTCGACAGGGGGCGGCCGGGGAGCTGTTTTTT.

This clonotype was picked up many times. The chain joins TRBV5-6 to TRBJ1-3; D possibly corresponds to TRBD1 (6 bases). The CDR3 is 14 amino acids. V was cut by 7 bases and J by 3 bases, with 14 bases left in between. Germline V gives CDR1 SGHDT, CDR2 YYEEEE. The CDR3 DNA follows: TGTGCCAGCCGACGGGGGCTGGGTGGAAACACCATATATTTT. Its translation: CASRRGLGGNTIYF. The full variable domain, its missing parts supplied by reference TRBV5-6 and TRBJ1-3, is DAGVTQSPTHLIKTRGQQVTLRCSPKSGHDTVSWYQQALGQGPQFIFQYYEEEERQRGNFPDRFSGHQFPNYSSELNVNALLLGDSALYLCASRRGLGGNTIYFGEGSWLTVV.